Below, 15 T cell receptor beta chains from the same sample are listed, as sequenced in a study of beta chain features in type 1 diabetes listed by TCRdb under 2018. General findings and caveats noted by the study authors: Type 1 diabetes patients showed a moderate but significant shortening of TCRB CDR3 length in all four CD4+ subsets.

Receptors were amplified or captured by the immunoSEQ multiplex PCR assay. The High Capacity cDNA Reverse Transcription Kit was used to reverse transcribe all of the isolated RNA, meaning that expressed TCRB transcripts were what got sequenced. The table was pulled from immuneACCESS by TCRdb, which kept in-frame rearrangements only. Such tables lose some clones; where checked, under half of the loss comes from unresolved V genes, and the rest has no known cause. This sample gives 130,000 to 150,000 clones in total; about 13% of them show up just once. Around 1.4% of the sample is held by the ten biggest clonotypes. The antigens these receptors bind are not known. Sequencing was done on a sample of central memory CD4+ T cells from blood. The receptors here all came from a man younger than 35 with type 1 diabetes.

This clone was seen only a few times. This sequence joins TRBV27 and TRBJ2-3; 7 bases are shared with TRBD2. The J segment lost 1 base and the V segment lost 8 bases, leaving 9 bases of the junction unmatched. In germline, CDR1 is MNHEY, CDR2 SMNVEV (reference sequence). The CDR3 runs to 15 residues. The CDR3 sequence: CASFKASGGTDTQYF. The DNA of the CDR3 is TGTGCCAGCTTTAAAGCCAGCGGGGGCACAGATACGCAGTATTTT.

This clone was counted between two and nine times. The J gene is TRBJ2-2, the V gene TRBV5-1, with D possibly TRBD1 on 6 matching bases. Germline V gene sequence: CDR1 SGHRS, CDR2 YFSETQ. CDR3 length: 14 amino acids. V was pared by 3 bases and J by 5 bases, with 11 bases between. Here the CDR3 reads CASSSGQLTGELFF. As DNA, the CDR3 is TGCGCCAGCAGCTCAGGACAGTTGACCGGGGAGCTGTTTTTT.

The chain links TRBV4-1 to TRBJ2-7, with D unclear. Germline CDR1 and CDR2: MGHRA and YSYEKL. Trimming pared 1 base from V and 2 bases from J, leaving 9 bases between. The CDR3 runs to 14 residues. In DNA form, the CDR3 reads TGCGCCAGCAGCCAAGTTGCGAGCACCTACGAGCAGTACTTC. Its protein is CASSQVASTYEQYF.

CDR3 DNA: TGCGCCAGCAGCTTGGCCAGGGGACAGACTTATGGCTACACCTTC. Its protein product is CASSLARGQTYGYTF. This chain links TRBV5-1 with TRBJ1-2; 7 positions match TRBD1. Germline V CDR1 and CDR2: SGHRS, YFSETQ. The CDR3 extends over 15 amino acids. V lost 0 bases, J lost 5 bases, and 7 bases stayed unmatched.

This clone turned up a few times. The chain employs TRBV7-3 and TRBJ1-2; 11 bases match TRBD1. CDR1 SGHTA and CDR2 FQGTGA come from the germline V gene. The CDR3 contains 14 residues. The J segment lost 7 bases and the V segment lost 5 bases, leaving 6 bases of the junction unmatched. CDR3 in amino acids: CASSPGQGARGYTF. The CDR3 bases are TGTGCCAGCAGCCCCGGACAGGGGGCGCGTGGCTACACCTTC.

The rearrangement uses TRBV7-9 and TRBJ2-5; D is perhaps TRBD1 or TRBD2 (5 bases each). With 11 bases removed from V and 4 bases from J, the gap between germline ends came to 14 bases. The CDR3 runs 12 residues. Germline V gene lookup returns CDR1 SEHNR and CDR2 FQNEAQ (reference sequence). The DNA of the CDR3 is TGTGCCGGGGGAGCGGTGCGAGAGACCCAGTACTTC. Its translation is CAGGAVRETQYF.

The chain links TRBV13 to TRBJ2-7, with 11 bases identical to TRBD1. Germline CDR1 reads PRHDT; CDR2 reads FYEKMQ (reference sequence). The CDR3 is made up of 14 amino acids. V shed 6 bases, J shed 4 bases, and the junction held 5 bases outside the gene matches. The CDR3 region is CASRRTGGGYEQYF. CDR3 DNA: TGTGCCAGCAGAAGGACAGGGGGCGGGTACGAGCAGTACTTC.

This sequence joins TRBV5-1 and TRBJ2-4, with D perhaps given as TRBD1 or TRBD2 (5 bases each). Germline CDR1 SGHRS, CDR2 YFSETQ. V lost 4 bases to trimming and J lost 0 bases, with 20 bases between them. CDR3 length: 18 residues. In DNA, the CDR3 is TGCGCCAGCAGCCTGGGGGTCCCAGCACCACAAGCCAAAAACATTCAGTACTTC. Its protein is CASSLGVPAPQAKNIQYF.

For the CDR3, the DNA is TGTGCCAGCAGCCGACTAGCGGGGAACACCGGGGAGCTGTTTTTT. The encoded protein is CASSRLAGNTGELFF. This sequence joins TRBV6-6 and TRBJ2-2; 10 bases agree with TRBD2. J was trimmed by 1 base and V by 6 bases; bases with no gene match: 2. The germline V gene has CDR1 MNHNY and CDR2 SVGAGI (reference sequence). The CDR3 consists of 15 residues.

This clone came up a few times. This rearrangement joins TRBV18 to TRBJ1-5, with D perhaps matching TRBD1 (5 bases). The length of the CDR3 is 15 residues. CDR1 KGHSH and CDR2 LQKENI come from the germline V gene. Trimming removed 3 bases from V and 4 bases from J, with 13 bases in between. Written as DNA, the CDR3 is TGTGCCAGCTCACCCGGGCAGGGCGGTAATCAGCCCCAGCATTTT. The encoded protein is CASSPGQGGNQPQHF.

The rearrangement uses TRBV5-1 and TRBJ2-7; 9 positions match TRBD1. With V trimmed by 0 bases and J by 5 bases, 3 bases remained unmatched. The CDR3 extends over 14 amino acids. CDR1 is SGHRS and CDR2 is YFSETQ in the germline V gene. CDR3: CASSLGTGAHEQYF. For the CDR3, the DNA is TGCGCCAGCAGCTTGGGGACAGGGGCCCACGAGCAGTACTTC.

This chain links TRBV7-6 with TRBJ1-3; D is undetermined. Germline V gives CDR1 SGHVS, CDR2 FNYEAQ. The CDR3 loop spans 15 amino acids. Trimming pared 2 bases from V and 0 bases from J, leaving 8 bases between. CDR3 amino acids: CASSLQASSGNTIYF. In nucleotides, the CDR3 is TGTGCCAGCAGCTTACAGGCTAGCTCTGGAAACACCATATATTTT.

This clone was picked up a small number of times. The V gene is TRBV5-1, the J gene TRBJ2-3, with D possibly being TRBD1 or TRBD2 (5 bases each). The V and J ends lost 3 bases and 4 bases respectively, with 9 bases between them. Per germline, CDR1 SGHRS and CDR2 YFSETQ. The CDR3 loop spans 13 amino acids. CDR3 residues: CASSSGPADTQYF. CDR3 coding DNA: TGCGCCAGCAGCTCGGGGCCGGCAGATACGCAGTATTTT.

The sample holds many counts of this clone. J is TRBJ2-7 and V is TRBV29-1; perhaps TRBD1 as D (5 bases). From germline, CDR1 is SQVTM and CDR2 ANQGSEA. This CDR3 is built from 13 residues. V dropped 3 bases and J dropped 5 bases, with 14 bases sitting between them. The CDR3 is CSVDKAGSNEQYF. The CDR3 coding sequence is TGCAGCGTTGATAAGGCAGGGTCAAACGAGCAGTACTTC.

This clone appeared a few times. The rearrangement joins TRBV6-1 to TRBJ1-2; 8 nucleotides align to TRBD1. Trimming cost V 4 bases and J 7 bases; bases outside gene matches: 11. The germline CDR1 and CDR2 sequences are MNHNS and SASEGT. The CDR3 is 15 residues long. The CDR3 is CASSAEPQGAVGYTF. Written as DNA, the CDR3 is TGTGCCAGCAGTGCCGAACCCCAGGGGGCGGTTGGCTACACCTTC.